Following are 30 T cell receptor beta chains from one sample sequenced in a study of blood T cell repertoires in COVID-19. Data came from immunoSEQ multiplex PCR; TCRdb stores just in-frame clones and leaves some out. Among some 180,000 clones listed, 70% to 80% were seen once. Material for sequencing was peripheral blood. The receptors come from a woman aged 40 to 55 with COVID-19, enrolled during active disease.

The table lists this clone with many counts. V and J are TRBV20-1 and TRBJ2-2; D remains ambiguous. Trimming pared 3 bases from V and 5 bases from J, leaving 10 bases between. The V gene's germline CDR1 is DFQATT and CDR2 SNEGSKA (reference sequence). This CDR3 is 13 amino acids long. CDR3 DNA sequence: TGCAGTGCTAGTGTTACCGGGACCGGGGAGCTGTTTTTT. As protein: CSASVTGTGELFF.

This chain links TRBV11-2 with TRBJ1-6; no definite D call. The CDR3 sequence is 14 residues long. The V end was cut by 2 bases, the J end by 7 bases, with 9 bases between. CDR1 SGHAT and CDR2 FQNNGV come from the germline V gene. The CDR3 is CASSLRRGNSPLHF. The CDR3, as DNA: TGTGCCAGCAGCTTACGGCGAGGAAATTCACCCCTCCACTTT.

CDR3 in amino acids: CASEERGGHHEQFF. CDR3 DNA sequence: TGTGCCAGCGAAGAGCGGGGGGGCCATCATGAGCAGTTCTTC. The J gene is TRBJ2-1, the V gene TRBV27; TRBD2 matches 10 bases. V shed 8 bases and J 8 bases; nucleotides not matched to a gene: 9. Germline V lookup: CDR1 MNHEY, CDR2 SMNVEV (reference sequence). CDR3 length equals 14 residues.

The V gene is TRBV7-9, the J gene TRBJ1-1; D unresolved. V lost 0 bases, J lost 0 bases, and 5 bases lay in between. The CDR3 totals 14 residues. Germline V gene lookup returns CDR1 SEHNR and CDR2 FQNEAQ (reference sequence). CDR3 DNA: TGTGCCAGCAGCTTAGCTGGCATGAACACTGAAGCTTTCTTT. Its translation is CASSLAGMNTEAFF.

This clone was observed at least ten times. V usage is TRBV30 and J usage is TRBJ1-5; D not resolved. Trimming shortened V by 8 bases and J by 4 bases, and 12 bases separated the two germline ends. There are 12 residues in the CDR3. Germline V gives CDR1 GTSNPN, CDR2 SVGIG (reference sequence). The CDR3 DNA is TGTGCCGTTGGACGGGAAAATCAGCCCCAGCATTTT. It translates to CAVGRENQPQHF.

This chain uses TRBV19 with TRBJ1-3; TRBD1 matches at 7 bases. V shed 1 base and J 0 bases; nucleotides not matched to a gene: 3. Germline V gives CDR1 LNHDA, CDR2 SQIVND (reference sequence). This CDR3 is built from 16 residues. CDR3 nucleotides: TGTGCCAGTAGTATAGTCGGACAGGCCTCTGGAAACACCATATATTTT. This translates into CASSIVGQASGNTIYF.

The J gene is TRBJ1-4, the V gene TRBV5-4; the match to TRBD1 covers 9 bases. The CDR3 is made up of 14 amino acids. Trimming at V came to 3 bases and at J to 8 bases, leaving 5 bases not matched to a gene. The germline V gene has CDR1 SGHNT and CDR2 YYREEE (reference sequence). DNA of the CDR3: TGTGCCAGCAGCTGGGACAGGGCCAACGAAAAACTGTTTTTT. This sequence encodes CASSWDRANEKLFF.

The rearrangement uses TRBV6-2 or TRBV6-3 and TRBJ1-1; D remains unclear. Deletions cut 4 bases from V and 4 bases from J, with 10 bases between. CDR3 length equals 13 residues. From germline, CDR1 is MNHEY and CDR2 SVGEGT. The CDR3 region is CASSLTLPTEAFF. The CDR3, as DNA: TGTGCCAGCAGTTTGACTTTGCCCACTGAAGCTTTCTTT.

The rearrangement uses TRBV6-4 and TRBJ2-7, with TRBD1 identical over 8 bases. V lost 4 bases and J lost 2; bases outside the gene matches: 10. Per the germline V gene, CDR1 is MRHNA and CDR2 is SNTAGT. The CDR3 sequence is 16 residues long. For the CDR3, the DNA is TGTGCCAGCAGTGGACCTCCGGACAGGGACGCCTACGAGCAGTACTTC. Translated, it gives CASSGPPDRDAYEQYF.

The chain is built from TRBV7-2 and TRBJ2-2, with a possible D match to TRBD1 (6 bases). CDR1 is SGHTA and CDR2 is FQGNSA in the germline V gene. The CDR3 is 16 amino acids. The V end was cut by 5 bases, the J end by 4 bases, with 17 bases between. The chain's CDR3 is CASSPGAAVGTGELFF. In DNA, the CDR3 is TGTGCCAGCAGCCCAGGGGCAGCGGTAGGCACCGGGGAGCTGTTTTTT.

This clone was detected only once. The chain is built from TRBV9 and TRBJ1-2, with D maybe TRBD1 (5 bases). V was pared by 2 bases and J by 8 bases, with 13 bases between. Germline values: CDR1 SGDLS, CDR2 YYNGEE. The CDR3 sequence is 13 residues long. The CDR3 here is CASSVEGARGYTF. CDR3 coding DNA: TGTGCCAGCAGCGTTGAAGGGGCTCGGGGCTACACCTTC. Variable domain in full (rest from reference TRBV9 and TRBJ1-2): DSGVTQTPKHLITATGQRVTLRCSPRSGDLSVYWYQQSLDQGLQFLIQYYNGEERAKGNILERFSAQQFPDLHSELNLSSLELGDSALYFCASSVEGARGYTFGSGTRLTVV.

The genes are TRBV9 and TRBJ1-2; TRBD1 agrees at 7 bases. Germline-derived CDR1 and CDR2 are SGDLS and YYNGEE. Losses at the gene ends were 0 bases for V and 7 bases for J; bases not matched to a gene: 6. The CDR3 runs 14 residues. The CDR3 loop is CASSVEAGGFGYTF. The DNA of the CDR3 is TGTGCCAGCAGCGTAGAGGCAGGGGGATTTGGCTACACCTTC. The full variable domain, completed using reference TRBV9 and TRBJ1-2, is DSGVTQTPKHLITATGQRVTLRCSPRSGDLSVYWYQQSLDQGLQFLIQYYNGEERAKGNILERFSAQQFPDLHSELNLSSLELGDSALYFCASSVEAGGFGYTFGSGTRLTVV.

This clone has just one count. J is TRBJ2-7 and V is TRBV19; 7 bases align to TRBD1. V shed 3 bases, J shed 2 bases, and the junction held 4 bases outside the gene matches. This CDR3 is built from 14 residues. The germline gives CDR1 LNHDA, CDR2 SQIVND (reference sequence). The CDR3 coding sequence is TGTGCCAGTAGTATCTGGCAGGGGGCCTACGAGCAGTACTTC. Its translation: CASSIWQGAYEQYF.

This chain uses TRBV9 with TRBJ2-2, with 9 bases identical to TRBD1. V was pared by 3 bases and J by 5 bases, with 5 bases of the junction left unmatched. This CDR3 is 15 amino acids long. CDR1 is SGDLS and CDR2 is YYNGEE in the germline V gene. The CDR3, as DNA: TGTGCCAGCAGCGCAGGGACAGGGAGAACCGGGGAGCTGTTTTTT. This translates into CASSAGTGRTGELFF.

Turning to this clone: The sample contains more than one DNA sequence encoding this CDR3. V gene TRBV5-1 combines with J gene TRBJ2-7, with D hard to call. Germline CDR1 and CDR2: SGHRS and YFSETQ. V lost 0 bases and J lost 4, with 8 bases in between. CDR3 size: 13 residues. The CDR3 nucleotides are TGCGCCAGCAGCTTGGGAGGCACTTACGAGCAGTACTTC. This sequence encodes CASSLGGTYEQYF.

The CDR3 reads CAWRVDWITYNEQFF. In DNA, the CDR3 is TGTGCCTGGAGAGTCGACTGGATTACCTACAATGAGCAGTTCTTC. The genes are TRBV30 and TRBJ2-1; D not certain. The CDR3 extends over 15 amino acids. Germline loops: CDR1 GTSNPN, CDR2 SVGIG (reference sequence). Trimming removed 3 bases from V and 2 bases from J, with 14 bases in between.

This chain links TRBV10-1 with TRBJ2-5; possibly TRBD1 for D (5 bases). The CDR3 consists of 14 residues. The germline V and J ends were trimmed by 2 bases and 5 bases, with 12 bases remaining between them. Germline V gene sequence: CDR1 WNHNN, CDR2 SYGVQD (reference sequence). CDR3 region: CASSEAGLRETQYF. The CDR3 nucleotides are TGCGCCAGCAGTGAGGCAGGGCTTCGGGAGACCCAGTACTTC.

CDR3 loop: CASSYRPNLYGYTF. Written as DNA, the CDR3 is TGTGCCAGCAGTTACAGGCCGAATCTCTATGGCTACACCTTC. The chain uses TRBV27 and TRBJ1-2; D possibly corresponds to TRBD1 (5 bases). The CDR3 totals 14 residues. Trimming cost V 4 bases and J 4 bases, with 13 bases left between them. The germline V gene encodes CDR1 MNHEY and CDR2 SMNVEV (reference sequence).

The gene calls are TRBV14 and TRBJ1-2; a weak D match, TRBD1 (6 bases). Germline CDR1 SGHDN, CDR2 FVKESK. V gave up 4 bases and J gave up 7 bases, with 19 bases separating them. CDR3 length equals 15 residues. As DNA, the CDR3 is TGTGCCAGCAGCCGCGATTTCACAGGGCTGGGTGGCTACACCTTC. Translated: CASSRDFTGLGGYTF.

The CDR3 region is CASSLQPHLPGSPLHF. The CDR3 DNA reads as TGTGCCAGCAGCTTACAACCCCACCTTCCCGGTTCACCCCTCCACTTT. V and J are TRBV7-2 and TRBJ1-6; D gene ambiguous. Germline V gene data show CDR1 as SGHTA and CDR2 as FQGNSA. The V gene lost 2 bases and the J gene lost 9 bases, with 17 bases spanning the gap. The CDR3 is made up of 16 amino acids.

This rearrangement joins TRBV6-2 or TRBV6-3 to TRBJ1-5; 8 nucleotides align to TRBD1. The CDR3 is made up of 16 amino acids. The V gene end was trimmed by 2 bases and the J gene end by 3 bases; junction bases not matched to a gene: 6. Germline V gene lookup returns CDR1 MNHEY and CDR2 SVGEGT. The CDR3 region has the DNA TGTGCCAGCAGTTACAGACAGGGGAGGACCAATCAGCCCCAGCATTTT. Translation: CASSYRQGRTNQPQHF.

This clone was seen more than once but under ten times. The CDR3 nucleotides are TGCGCCAGCAGCCCCGCGTCGCGGGGTCAAGAGACCCAGTACTTC. Amino acid sequence: CASSPASRGQETQYF. The chain combines TRBV5-1 with TRBJ2-5, with a weak D call TRBD2 (6 bases). Germline assignment: CDR1 SGHRS and CDR2 YFSETQ. The length of the CDR3 is 15 residues. V gave up 4 bases and J gave up 2 bases, with 15 bases separating them.

Notes on this clone: At one end, the junction sequence differs from germline, possibly due to a read error. This sequence joins TRBV2 and TRBJ2-3; 10 bases align to TRBD2. The CDR3 has 17 residues. The V gene's germline CDR1 is SNHLY and CDR2 FYNNEI. CDR3 protein: CASSDLAGGGGTDAQYF. CDR3 coding DNA: TGTGCCAGCAGTGACTTAGCGGGGGGAGGAGGCACAGATGCGCAGTATTTT. Supplemented by reference TRBV2 and TRBJ2-3, the full variable domain reads EPEVTQTPSHQVTQMGQEVILRCVPISNHLYFYWYRQILGQKVEFLVSFYNNEISEKSEIFDDQFSVERPDGSNFTLKIRSTKLEDSAMYFCASSDLAGGGGTDAQYFGPGTRLTVL.

This clone was detected only once. The chain couples TRBV4-1 to TRBJ2-7; the D gene is possibly TRBD2 (5 bases). Trimming removed 0 bases at V and 3 bases at J, with 21 bases between. The length of the CDR3 is 18 residues. CDR1 and CDR2 from the germline V gene are MGHRA and YSYEKL. CDR3 bases: TGCGCCAGCAGCCAAGAACTCTTGTCTGCTACTAGACACTACGAGCAGTACTTC. It specifies CASSQELLSATRHYEQYF.

This chain joins TRBV6-5 and TRBJ2-2; 12 nucleotides line up with TRBD2. The trim removed 5 bases at V and 4 bases at J, leaving 2 bases unmatched. This CDR3 contains 15 residues. The germline gives CDR1 MNHEY, CDR2 SVGAGI. The CDR3 DNA reads as TGTGCCAGCAGTAGGACTAGCGGGACCACCGGGGAGCTGTTTTTT. Translation: CASSRTSGTTGELFF.

This rearrangement joins TRBV27 to TRBJ2-2; 7 bases map to TRBD2. The CDR3 length is 13 residues. Germline lookup yields CDR1 MNHEY and CDR2 SMNVEV (reference sequence). V was pared by 6 bases and J by 6 bases, with 4 bases of the junction left unmatched. The CDR3 spells CASRPGGSGELFF. The CDR3 DNA reads as TGTGCCAGCAGGCCGGGGGGATCCGGGGAGCTGTTTTTT.

V usage is TRBV7-8 and J usage is TRBJ2-2; 8 bases agree with TRBD1. The J segment lost 4 bases and the V segment lost 5 bases, leaving 6 bases of the junction unmatched. The CDR3 is made up of 15 amino acids. Germline-derived CDR1 and CDR2 are SGHVS and FQNEAQ. The DNA for the CDR3 is TGTGCCAGCAGCGTTTGGACAGGGCTCACCGGGGAGCTGTTTTTT. Translation gives CASSVWTGLTGELFF. The complete variable domain, with remaining parts taken from reference TRBV7-8 and TRBJ2-2, reads GAGVSQSPRYKVAKRGQDVALRCDPISGHVSLFWYQQALGQGPEFLTYFQNEAQLDKSGLPSDRFFAERPEGSVSTLKIQRTQQEDSAVYLCASSVWTGLTGELFFGEGSRLTVL.

This rearrangement joins TRBV19 to TRBJ1-2; D is perhaps TRBD1 (5 bases). The CDR3 contains 16 residues. Germline CDR1 and CDR2: LNHDA and SQIVND (reference sequence). Trimming left V 2 bases short and J 4 bases short, with 17 bases between. In DNA, the CDR3 is TGTGCCAGTAGTATACACTCGACAGATTCGGTCTATGGCTACACCTTC. It translates to CASSIHSTDSVYGYTF.

The chain has TRBV12-3 or TRBV12-4 and TRBJ1-2; D is uncertain. The CDR3 covers 13 residues. Trimming took off 5 bases at V and 1 base at J, with 8 bases between the two ends. The CDR3 protein is CASSPPNNYGYTF. In nucleotides, the CDR3 is TGTGCCAGCAGTCCCCCCAATAACTATGGCTACACCTTC.

The chain joins TRBV30 to TRBJ2-6; 8 positions match TRBD1. V shed 3 bases and J 0 bases; nucleotides not matched to a gene: 7. The CDR3 is 17 amino acids. In germline, CDR1 is GTSNPN, CDR2 SVGIG (reference sequence). CDR3 bases: TGTGCCTGGAGAGGGGGGACAGGCAGCTCTGGGGCCAACGTCCTGACTTTC. It translates to CAWRGGTGSSGANVLTF.